The clone carrying this T cell receptor beta chain was seen only a few times. TCRdb analysed the 5' RACE reads with MiXCR anew, one entry per CDR3 protein. Here the sample spans 77,000 or so distinct CDR3 sequences, around 15% being singletons. Per the germline V gene, CDR1 is KGHSH and CDR2 is LQKENI. This CDR3 contains 15 residues. The V segment lost 5 bases and the J segment 0 bases; nucleotides outside the gene matches: 2. The sample comes from a study of early T cells in non-severe SARS-CoV-2 infection. The starting material was whole blood, obtained at baseline. This sequence was found in an adult who was a healthcare worker with PCR-confirmed SARS-CoV-2 infection or an uninfected control (not recorded which). J is TRBJ2-3 and V is TRBV18; 10 nucleotides align to TRBD1. The CDR3 region is CASSSGQGSTDTQYF. The CDR3 bases are TGTGCCAGCTCATCGGGACAGGGGAGCACAGATACGCAGTATTTT.